This T cell receptor (beta chain) was captured by sequencing in a study of blood T cell repertoires in COVID-19. Study at large: Researchers got acute and convalescent COVID-19 samples from the United States, Italy and Spain. The cDNA or gDNA used as material had been derived from T cells, B-cell-depleted T cells, or PBMCs.

Study processing details: Nucleated cell counts were estimated from reference gene primer amplification. Here immunoSEQ multiplex PCR was the method, and the copy in TCRdb shows in-frame clones only, minus some. For V, J and clone size, that table is used; D and trimming come from the DNA. The data contain about 120,000 clones, 85% to 90% of them singletons. Germline assignment: CDR1 MNHNY and CDR2 SVGAGI (reference sequence). Germline trimming cut 8 bases from V and 7 bases from J; bases unmatched to any gene: 9. The CDR3 length is 15 residues. The clonotype comes from a woman aged 70 to 79 with acute or convalescent COVID-19. The sequencing input was peripheral blood. This chain joins TRBV6-6 and TRBJ2-2, with 11 bases aligning to TRBD1. The CDR3 loop reads CASSPGQGVIGELFF. The CDR3 coding sequence is TGTGCCAGCTCACCGGGACAGGGGGTTATCGGGGAGCTGTTTTTT.